The present entry profiles one TCR beta chain with its context. The sample is drawn from a study of blood T cell repertoires in COVID-19. Study background: Sites across the United States, Italy and Spain contributed samples from acute and convalescent COVID-19. Sample material is recorded as cDNA or gDNA derived from T cells, B-cell-depleted T cells, or PBMCs.

As processed by the authors: Reference gene primer amplification in the assay estimated nucleated cell counts. Profiling relied on immunoSEQ multiplex PCR, and the TCRdb table lists in-frame clones only, not all of them. V and J calls and clone size are copied from that table; D and trimming were computed from the DNA. The sample holds about 200,000 clones, about nine tenths seen once. Sequenced material: peripheral blood. The TCR comes from a woman aged 70 to 79 with acute or convalescent COVID-19.

The CDR3 loop is CASKIGGSVTSYNEQFF. The CDR3 region has the DNA TGTGCCAGCAAGATTGGCGGGAGTGTCACATCCTACAATGAGCAGTTCTTC. V and J are TRBV28 and TRBJ2-1, with 7 bases lining up with TRBD2. The CDR3 spans 17 residues. Germline CDR1 MDHEN, CDR2 SYDVKM. Losses at the gene ends were 7 bases for V and 1 base for J; bases not matched to a gene: 13.